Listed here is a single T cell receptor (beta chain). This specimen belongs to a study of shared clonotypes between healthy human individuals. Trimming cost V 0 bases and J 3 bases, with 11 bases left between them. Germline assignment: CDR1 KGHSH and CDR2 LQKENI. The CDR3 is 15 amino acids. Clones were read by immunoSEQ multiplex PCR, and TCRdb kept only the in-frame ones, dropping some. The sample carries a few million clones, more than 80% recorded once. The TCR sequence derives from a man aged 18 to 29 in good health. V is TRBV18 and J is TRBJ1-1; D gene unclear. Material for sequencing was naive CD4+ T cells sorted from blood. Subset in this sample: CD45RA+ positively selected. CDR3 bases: TGTGCCAGCTCACCACCTAACAGTATGGACACTGAAGCTTTCTTT. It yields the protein CASSPPNSMDTEAFF.